This T cell receptor beta chain is drawn from a study of shared T cell receptors in the human thymus. V was pared by 6 bases and J by 4 bases, with 11 bases of the junction left unmatched. The germline V gene has CDR1 MRHNA and CDR2 SNTAGT. There are 16 residues in the CDR3. Only in-frame clones appear in the TCRdb table, and some are missing; sequencing was by immunoSEQ multiplex PCR. Found here are 500,000 to 750,000 clones, approximately 87% of them singletons; the top ten hold 0.0095% to 0.011%. These same data were also listed under a study on human thymus T cells. That study adds: Thymic and blood repertoires seemed to favor certain V and J genes. Thymic repertoires overlap heavily among unrelated individuals, related research has reported.

The sample taken for sequencing was thymocytes. The receptor was isolated from a boy under three years old with a congenital heart defect. The chain couples TRBV6-4 to TRBJ2-2; TRBD2 matches at 7 bases. The CDR3 spells CASSSTSAAPTGELFF. Written as DNA, the CDR3 is TGTGCCAGCAGCAGTACTAGCGCCGCGCCCACCGGGGAGCTGTTTTTT.